A selection of T cell receptor beta chains follows, all from one sample in a study of beta chain features in type 1 diabetes. Using immunoSEQ multiplex PCR, the repertoire was profiled, and TCRdb retains in-frame clones only, with some absent. The sample carries roughly 250,000 clones, roughly 22% recorded once. Sequencing used naive CD4+ T cells from blood. These receptors were collected from a woman in her forties with type 1 diabetes. The CDR3 runs from the conserved cysteine through the conserved F or W. The D gene is left open where the match is weak. Clone size, where shown, is once, few, many, or a class for clones that have expanded.

clone_size	j_call	v_call	d_call	cdr3_nt	cdr3_aa
-	TRBJ1-6	TRBV7-9	-	TGTGCCAGCAGCTGGAGGGATTCACCCCTCCACTTT	CASSWRDSPLHF
few	TRBJ2-1	TRBV7-9	-	TGTGCCAGCAGCCCCTCGGGAAGGTACAATGAGCAGTTCTTC	CASSPSGRYNEQFF
few	TRBJ2-5	TRBV5-6	-	TGTGCCAGCAGCTTGGCCGGCTCCGGGGAGACCCAGTACTTC	CASSLAGSGETQYF
-	TRBJ2-7	TRBV13	TRBD1	TGTGCCAGCAGCAGGGACAGGCCCACCTACGAGCAGTACTTC	CASSRDRPTYEQYF
-	TRBJ2-1	TRBV7-9	TRBD2	TGTGCCAGCACTTGGGGCGGGAGCTACAATGAGCAGTTCTTC	CASTWGGSYNEQFF
few	TRBJ2-4	TRBV18	-	TGTGCCAGCTCACCAGAGCCCCCCGGCATTCAGTACTTC	CASSPEPPGIQYF
few	TRBJ2-6	TRBV7-3	-	TGTGCCAGCAGCTTAACCAGGGATGGTGGGGCCAACGTCCTGACTTTC	CASSLTRDGGANVLTF
-	TRBJ1-2	TRBV7-9	-	TGTGCCAGCAGCTTAGGACAGGTATCTAGTGGCTACACCTTC	CASSLGQVSSGYTF
-	TRBJ1-5	TRBV5-8	TRBD1	TGTGCCAGCAGCTTAGGGACAGGGGGCGATCAGCCCCAGCATTTT	CASSLGTGGDQPQHF
-	TRBJ1-1	TRBV28	TRBD1	TGTGCCAGCAGCCCCGCCGGGACAGGGCCTGAAGCTTTCTTT	CASSPAGTGPEAFF
-	TRBJ1-2	TRBV4-3	TRBD1	TGCGCCAGCAGCCAAGATCTCGGGGTCGGGACAGGCCGCTACACCTTC	CASSQDLGVGTGRYTF
-	TRBJ1-2	TRBV18	-	TGTGCCAGCTCACCTTCTGGACAGCGCGAGAGTGGCTACACCTTC	CASSPSGQRESGYTF
-	TRBJ2-1	TRBV11-2	-	TGTGCCAGCAGCCCCCGGGCCGGAGGGAATGAGCAGTTCTTC	CASSPRAGGNEQFF
-	TRBJ2-3	TRBV4-2	TRBD2	TGTGCCAGCAGCCAGTCCGGACTAGCGGGGGGGCAAGATACGCAGTATTTT	CASSQSGLAGGQDTQYF
-	TRBJ1-5	TRBV15	-	TGTGCCACCAGCAGAGGAAGTGCTGAGGGATGGCAGCCCCAGCATTTT	CATSRGSAEGWQPQHF
-	TRBJ1-2	TRBV4-1	-	TGCGCCAGCAGCCAAGGGGGAAGCAGGGCCGATGGCTACACCTTC	CASSQGGSRADGYTF
-	TRBJ1-2	TRBV15	TRBD1	TGTGCCACCAGCAGAGATAAGGGGGCGCAGGATGGCTACACCTTC	CATSRDKGAQDGYTF
few	TRBJ1-2	TRBV27	TRBD1	TGTGCCAGCAGTTTGAGACAGGGGGATGGCTACACCTTC	CASSLRQGDGYTF
-	TRBJ2-7	TRBV7-2	TRBD2	TGTGCCAGCAGCGGGACTAGCCCAAACGAGCAGTACTTC	CASSGTSPNEQYF
-	TRBJ1-2	TRBV9	TRBD1	TGTGCCAGCAGCGGGACAGGGGATGGTGGCTACACCTTC	CASSGTGDGGYTF